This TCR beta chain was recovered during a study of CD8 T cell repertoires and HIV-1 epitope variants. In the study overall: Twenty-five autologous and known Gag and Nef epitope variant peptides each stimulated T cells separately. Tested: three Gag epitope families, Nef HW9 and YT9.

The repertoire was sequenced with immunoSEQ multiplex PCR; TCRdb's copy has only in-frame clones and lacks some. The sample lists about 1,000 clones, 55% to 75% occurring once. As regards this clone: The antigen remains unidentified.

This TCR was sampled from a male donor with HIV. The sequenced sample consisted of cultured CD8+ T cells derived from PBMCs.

The CDR3: CASSFDRDEKLFF. The CDR3 coding sequence is TGTGCCAGCAGCTTCGACAGGGACGAAAAACTGTTTTTT. This chain connects TRBV28 to TRBJ1-4; 7 positions match TRBD1. There are 13 residues in the CDR3. The V gene end was trimmed by 6 bases and the J gene end by 8 bases; junction bases not matched to a gene: 6. Germline V gene lookup returns CDR1 MDHEN and CDR2 SYDVKM.